This T cell receptor beta chain was retrieved from a study of CD8+ T cells in alopecia areata. Trimming removed 6 bases from V and 0 bases from J; junction bases left unmatched: 6. The CDR3 has 15 amino acids. CDR1 SGHNT and CDR2 YENEEA come from the germline V gene. The authors extracted RNA and reverse transcribed it into cDNA as the sequencing template. Sequencing was performed with immunoSEQ multiplex PCR; in TCRdb, only in-frame clones are kept and a portion is missing. The sample lists fewer than 200,000 clones; less than 75% were seen once. A remark on this clone: Its antigen is not identified.

Indicated treatment: oral pan-JAK inhibitor, 5-10 mg twice daily. Regarding the study as a whole: Clonality in lesional scalp, especially alopecia totalis/universalis, exceeded that of normal scalp. Tofacitinib did not eliminate many expanded lesional clones from scalp or blood.

This material consisted of CD4+ T cells sorted from blood, taken around week 55, from a patient treated with tofacitinib. The origin of this receptor is a human donor with alopecia areata. This sequence joins TRBV11-3 and TRBJ1-1; 8 positions match TRBD1. CDR3 in amino acids: CASRPDRVMNTEAFF. CDR3 bases: TGTGCCAGCAGGCCGGACAGGGTGATGAACACTGAAGCTTTCTTT.